The next 28 T cell receptor beta chains were all read from a single sample in a study of identical twins. Via MiXCR, TCRdb re-called the 5' RACE reads, giving one row per CDR3 protein. The table lists about 460,000 distinct CDR3 sequences, 14% of them singletons, with approximately 0.52% in the top ten. This sample also appeared in a second study, on yellow fever vaccine responses in identical twins.

The sample taken for sequencing was CD4+ T cells sorted from blood. The source is a woman between 18 and 29 years old in good health.

This clonotype was recorded a few times. V gene TRBV3-1 combines with J gene TRBJ1-6; D remains unclear. The V and J ends lost 5 bases and 10 bases respectively, with 12 bases between them. The germline CDR1 and CDR2 sequences are LGHDT and YNNKEL (reference sequence). This CDR3 region has 13 residues. The CDR3 reads CASSAVNGSPLHF. In nucleotides, the CDR3 is TGTGCCAGCAGCGCCGTTAACGGGTCACCCCTCCACTTT.

This clonotype was recorded many times. The chain employs TRBV7-2 and TRBJ2-5; 9 bases are a match to TRBD1. V trimming: 2 bases; J trimming: 1 base; junction bases outside the gene matches: 8. Germline-derived CDR1 and CDR2 are SGHTA and FQGNSA. This CDR3 comprises 17 residues. CDR3 in DNA: TGTGCCAGCAGCTTAAGTACACTGACAGGGGGCCAAGAGACCCAGTACTTC. As protein: CASSLSTLTGGQETQYF.

This clonotype was seen a few times. V gene TRBV20-1 combines with J gene TRBJ2-5; possibly TRBD2 for D (5 bases). V lost 5 bases, J lost 2 bases, and 18 bases lay in between. Germline CDR1 and CDR2: DFQATT and SNEGSKA (reference sequence). This CDR3 is built from 15 residues. As DNA, the CDR3 is TGCAGTGCTTATCTTTTCGGACTGCGGCAAGAGACCCAGTACTTC. Amino acid sequence: CSAYLFGLRQETQYF.

A few counts support this clonotype. V gene TRBV29-1 combines with J gene TRBJ1-5, with a weak D call TRBD1 (6 bases). V shed 6 bases and J shed 1 base, with 10 bases lying between them. The CDR3 extends over 13 amino acids. Germline V gene sequence: CDR1 SQVTM, CDR2 ANQGSEA. The CDR3 reads CSVGTGSNQPQHF. The CDR3 nucleotides read TGCAGCGTCGGAACAGGGAGCAATCAGCCCCAGCATTTT.

The rearrangement links TRBV6-5 to TRBJ2-1; TRBD2 matches at 15 bases. Germline values: CDR1 MNHEY, CDR2 SVGAGI. The CDR3 contains 19 residues. Trimming at V came to 0 bases and at J to 9 bases, leaving 12 bases not matched to a gene. CDR3 in amino acids: CASSYSIWTSGRVSIEQFF. CDR3 DNA: TGTGCCAGCAGTTACTCCATTTGGACTAGCGGGAGGGTTAGTATTGAGCAGTTCTTC.

The rearrangement links TRBV5-1 to TRBJ2-6, with D uncertain. Germline-derived CDR1 and CDR2 are SGHRS and YFSETQ. V shed 5 bases and J shed 4 bases, with 16 bases lying between them. This CDR3 has 16 residues. CDR3 bases: TGCGCCAGCAGGGGATGGGCCCAAACCGGGGCCAACGTCCTGACTTTC. This encodes CASRGWAQTGANVLTF. Using reference TRBV5-1 and TRBJ2-6 for the parts outside the CDR3, the full variable domain is KAGVTQTPRYLIKTRGQQVTLSCSPISGHRSVSWYQQTPGQGLQFLFEYFSETQRNKGNFPGRFSGRQFSNSRSEMNVSTLELGDSALYLCASRGWAQTGANVLTFGAGSRLTVL.

This chain links TRBV7-9 with TRBJ1-4; no clear D. CDR3 size: 16 residues. Trimming pared 5 bases from V and 3 bases from J, leaving 16 bases between. Looked up from germline, CDR1 is SEHNR and CDR2 is FQNEAQ (reference sequence). The CDR3: CASSRPSGVSNEKLFF. CDR3 coding DNA: TGTGCCAGCAGCCGGCCCTCAGGAGTCTCTAATGAAAAACTGTTTTTT.

The chain joins TRBV11-3 to TRBJ2-5; D gene unclear. The CDR3 consists of 13 residues. Germline CDR1 reads SGHNT; CDR2 reads YENEEA. Trimming removed 6 bases from V and 4 bases from J, with 12 bases in between. CDR3 nucleotides: TGTGCCAGCAGTCCCCGAAATGGAGAGACCCAGTACTTC. The encoded protein is CASSPRNGETQYF.

This clonotype has just a few counts. The chain combines TRBV18 with TRBJ2-1, with TRBD1 matching over 9 bases. After removal of 3 bases from V and 5 bases from J, the junction contained 8 bases not matched to a gene. The germline V gene encodes CDR1 KGHSH and CDR2 LQKENI. This CDR3 contains 16 residues. The CDR3 region is CASSPRRTGDDNEQFF. Here the CDR3 DNA reads TGTGCCAGCTCACCTCGTCGGACAGGGGACGACAATGAGCAGTTCTTC.

This clonotype occurred many times. V and J are TRBV29-1 and TRBJ2-3; 8 positions agree with TRBD2. V shed 4 bases, J shed 1 base, and the junction held 4 bases outside the gene matches. The CDR3 spans 14 residues. From germline, CDR1 is SQVTM and CDR2 ANQGSEA. This chain's CDR3 is CSVAGGSGTDTQYF. The CDR3 coding sequence is TGCAGCGTTGCGGGGGGGAGCGGCACAGATACGCAGTATTTT.

There are a few counts of this clonotype. The rearrangement links TRBV24-1 to TRBJ1-4, with D possibly being TRBD1 (6 bases). The CDR3 covers 15 residues. The V end lost 4 bases, the J end lost 7 bases, and 15 bases lay between the germline ends. Germline CDR1 KGHDR, CDR2 SFDVKD. The CDR3 DNA reads TGTGCCACCAGTGAGCCAGGGGTATCCGGTGAAAAACTGTTTTTT. Translating it yields CATSEPGVSGEKLFF.

This clonotype was seen only a few times. The chain uses TRBV12-3 or TRBV12-4 and TRBJ2-1; tentative D call: TRBD1 (6 bases). This CDR3 contains 16 residues. The V end lost 5 bases, the J end lost 1 base, and 15 bases lay between the germline ends. The CDR3, as DNA: TGTGCCAGCAGTCCCAGGGCAGGGGTGTCCTACAATGAGCAGTTCTTC. It is translated as CASSPRAGVSYNEQFF.

In this sample, this clonotype turned up a few times. This rearrangement joins TRBV6-1 to TRBJ2-1; TRBD2 aligns across 12 bases. Losses at the gene ends were 5 bases for V and 9 bases for J; bases not matched to a gene: 8. Germline values: CDR1 MNHNS, CDR2 SASEGT. There are 15 residues in the CDR3. DNA for the CDR3: TGTGCCAGCAGTCCCGGACTAGCGGGATGGGGTGAGCAGTTCTTC. It yields the protein CASSPGLAGWGEQFF.

The chain employs TRBV28 and TRBJ2-2; D might be TRBD1 or TRBD2, each matching 6 bases. Germline lookup yields CDR1 MDHEN and CDR2 SYDVKM. V lost 7 bases and J lost 8, with 14 bases in between. This CDR3 is built from 13 residues. The CDR3, as DNA: TGTGCCAGCACCCAAGGGGGGAGAGGGGAGCTGTTTTTT. This encodes CASTQGGRGELFF.

This clonotype was recorded a few times. The chain uses TRBV25-1 and TRBJ1-6; the D is unclear. V was clipped by 4 bases and J by 5 bases, with 12 bases between them. Germline assignment: CDR1 MGHDK and CDR2 SYGVNS. This CDR3 spans 15 amino acids. The CDR3 reads CASSALGSDNSPLHF. The CDR3 DNA reads TGTGCCAGCAGTGCCCTCGGGAGCGATAATTCACCCCTCCACTTT.

The chain carries TRBV20-1 and TRBJ2-3; possibly TRBD2 for D (7 bases). Trimming took 7 bases from V and 1 from J, leaving 15 bases between them. There are 14 residues in the CDR3. Germline V lookup: CDR1 DFQATT, CDR2 SNEGSKA (reference sequence). CDR3 sequence (DNA): TGCAGTGTTTATAGGGGGGGTGGCACAGATACGCAGTATTTT. It is translated as CSVYRGGGTDTQYF.

This clonotype was observed a few times. This chain's CDR3 is CASSQASLAGGPQTQYF. The CDR3 DNA sequence: TGCGCCAGCAGCCAAGCCTCCTTAGCGGGAGGGCCGCAGACCCAGTACTTC. The chain is built from TRBV4-3 and TRBJ2-5; 11 nucleotides align to TRBD2. In germline, CDR1 is LGHNA, CDR2 YSLEER. V lost 1 base, J lost 6 bases, and 10 bases stayed unmatched. The CDR3 contains 17 residues.

This clonotype was recorded a few times. CDR3 bases: TGCAGTGCTAGGAAGGCGGGATCGAACACCGGGGAGCTGTTTTTT. Translated: CSARKAGSNTGELFF. The V gene is TRBV20-1, the J gene TRBJ2-2; the D gene is possibly TRBD2 (6 bases). Germline V gives CDR1 DFQATT, CDR2 SNEGSKA (reference sequence). V was shortened by 3 bases and J by 0 bases, with 11 bases between the two germline ends. The CDR3 totals 15 residues.

CDR3: CASSFDTKYEQYF. In nucleotides, the CDR3 is TGTGCCAGCAGTTTCGACACAAAATACGAGCAGTACTTC. The V and J genes are TRBV6-6 and TRBJ2-7; D unresolved. Germline V gene data show CDR1 as MNHNY and CDR2 as SVGAGI (reference sequence). This CDR3 is built from 13 residues. Trimming shortened V by 4 bases and J by 4 bases, and 11 bases separated the two germline ends.

This clonotype appeared a few times. This chain joins TRBV4-3 and TRBJ2-7, with 10 positions matching TRBD2. With 2 bases clipped from V and 1 base from J, the junction kept 8 bases outside the gene matches. The germline V gene has CDR1 LGHNA and CDR2 YSLEER. This CDR3 has 17 amino acids. The CDR3 DNA reads as TGCGCCAGCAGCCAATACACTAGCGGGACGACTTCCTACGAGCAGTACTTC. Translated, it gives CASSQYTSGTTSYEQYF.

About this clonotype: One end of the junction varies from germline; a read error may be responsible. The rearrangement joins TRBV4-2 to TRBJ2-7; TRBD1 is a possible D gene (5 bases). The CDR3 has 12 residues. Germline V gives CDR1 LGHNA, CDR2 YNFKEQ. DNA for the CDR3: TGTGCCAGCAGCCAAGATGAGAAGGGGCGGCACTTC. It yields the protein CASSQDEKGRHF.

The V and J genes are TRBV10-3 and TRBJ2-7, with unresolved D. V lost 5 bases to trimming and J lost 4 bases, with 12 bases between them. The germline V gene encodes CDR1 ENHRY and CDR2 SYGVKD. The CDR3 consists of 13 residues. This chain's CDR3 is CAISFSYGYEQYF. CDR3 DNA: TGTGCCATCAGTTTTTCCTACGGTTACGAGCAGTACTTC.

The chain has TRBV25-1 and TRBJ2-6; weak D call: TRBD2 (5 bases). The V and J ends lost 3 bases and 0 bases respectively, with 15 bases between them. CDR1 and CDR2 (germline): MGHDK, SYGVNS. The CDR3 is 18 amino acids. The CDR3 sequence: CASSDPRRELSGANVLTF. The CDR3, as DNA: TGTGCCAGCAGTGATCCCCGTAGGGAGCTCTCTGGGGCCAACGTCCTGACTTTC.

The table lists this clonotype with a few counts. This chain links TRBV11-2 with TRBJ2-7; D is uncertain. The CDR3 sequence is 13 residues long. Between the trimmed V and J ends, which lost 5 bases and 4 bases, there was a span of 12 bases. Germline loops: CDR1 SGHAT, CDR2 FQNNGV. For the CDR3, the DNA is TGTGCCAGCAGCATCCCAAAACTATACGAGCAGTACTTC. It translates to CASSIPKLYEQYF.

V gene TRBV20-1 combines with J gene TRBJ2-1, with a weak D call TRBD2 (5 bases). The germline V gene has CDR1 DFQATT and CDR2 SNEGSKA (reference sequence). V was clipped by 3 bases and J by 8 bases, with 8 bases between them. CDR3 size: 11 residues. In DNA form, the CDR3 reads TGCAGTGCTAGTAGCGCCGATGAGCAGTTCTTC. Protein sequence: CSASSADEQFF.

This clonotype was found many times. Germline and junction disagree at one end, which may indicate a read error. This chain joins TRBV5-1 and TRBJ2-1, with D possibly TRBD2 on 5 matching bases. The CDR3 covers 15 residues. Germline V gene data show CDR1 as SGHRS and CDR2 as YFSETQ. This chain's CDR3 is CASSRGLGSYNEQFF. The CDR3 region has the DNA TGTGCCAGTAGTAGAGGGCTTGGCTCCTACAATGAGCAGTTCTTC.

This clonotype was recorded a few times. V gene TRBV20-1 combines with J gene TRBJ2-4; 9 bases are shared with TRBD1. The CDR3 is 14 amino acids. Losses at the gene ends were 3 bases for V and 9 bases for J; bases not matched to a gene: 9. Germline V gene lookup returns CDR1 DFQATT and CDR2 SNEGSKA (reference sequence). CDR3 in amino acids: CSARNRGQGFIQYF. The CDR3 DNA follows: TGCAGTGCTAGGAACAGGGGGCAGGGATTCATTCAGTACTTC.

The gene calls are TRBV27 and TRBJ1-4, with 8 bases fitting TRBD1. J was trimmed by 4 bases and V by 1 base; bases with no gene match: 2. In germline, CDR1 is MNHEY, CDR2 SMNVEV (reference sequence). The CDR3 totals 15 residues. Written as DNA, the CDR3 is TGTGCCAGCAGTTTATGGGGACAGGTTAATGAAAAACTGTTTTTT. This sequence encodes CASSLWGQVNEKLFF.